The sequence of this T cell receptor (beta chain) was determined in a study of blood T cells in healthy people across ages. Study results and limitations: Donors of long life had a larger count of naive CD4+ cells and greater diversity than aged donors.

The CDR3 extends over 12 amino acids. V lost 11 bases to trimming and J lost 3 bases, with 14 bases between them. Germline CDR1 reads MDHEN; CDR2 reads SYDVKM. This clonotype was seen more than once but under ten times. Antigen: not known. Isolation yielded PBMCs, at least 6.5 million per sample, in every case. Sample-barcoded 5' priming and a J-beta primer mix drove a second PCR of 7 to 11 cycles. All samples yielded 3 million or more CDR3-containing paired-end reads. TCRdb fed the 5' RACE reads into MiXCR, producing one record per CDR3 protein. The data contain approximately 900,000 distinct CDR3 sequences, 25% to 30% of them singletons. These data also featured in a second study, about T cells of mothers and their children. That work states: Using the M1S primer, the second PCR added sample barcodes along with 2-4 random nucleotides.

Sample: blood. This chain connects TRBV28 to TRBJ2-7; TRBD1 might be the D (6 bases). The clonotype was recovered from a woman aged 40 to 49 in good health. The CDR3 loop reads CASRTGHYEQYF. The CDR3 DNA is TGTGCCTCCCGGACGGGACACTACGAGCAGTACTTC.